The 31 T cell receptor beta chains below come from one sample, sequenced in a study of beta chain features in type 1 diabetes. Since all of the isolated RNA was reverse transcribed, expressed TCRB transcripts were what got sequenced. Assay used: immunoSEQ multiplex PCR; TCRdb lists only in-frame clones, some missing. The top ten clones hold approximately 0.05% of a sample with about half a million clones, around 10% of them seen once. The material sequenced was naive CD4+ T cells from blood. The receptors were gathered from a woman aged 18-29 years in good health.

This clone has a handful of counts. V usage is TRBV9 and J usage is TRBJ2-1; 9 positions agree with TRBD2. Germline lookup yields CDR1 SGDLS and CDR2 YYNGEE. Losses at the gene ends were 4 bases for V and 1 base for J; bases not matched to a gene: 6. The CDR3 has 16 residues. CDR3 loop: CASSPQSGRSYNEQFF. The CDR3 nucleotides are TGTGCCAGCAGCCCGCAGAGCGGGAGGTCCTACAATGAGCAGTTCTTC.

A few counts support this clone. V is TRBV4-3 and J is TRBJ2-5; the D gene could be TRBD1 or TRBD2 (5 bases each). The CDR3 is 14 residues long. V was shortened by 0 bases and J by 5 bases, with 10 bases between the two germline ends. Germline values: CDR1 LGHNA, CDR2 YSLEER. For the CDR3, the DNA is TGCGCCAGCAGCCAAGACGGGGACCGGGAGACCCAGTACTTC. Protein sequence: CASSQDGDRETQYF.

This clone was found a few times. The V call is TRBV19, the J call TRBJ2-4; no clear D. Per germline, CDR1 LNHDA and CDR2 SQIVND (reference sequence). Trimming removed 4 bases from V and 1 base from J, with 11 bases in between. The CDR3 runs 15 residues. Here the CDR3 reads CASSRKTGAKNIQYF. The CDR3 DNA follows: TGTGCCAGTAGTAGGAAAACCGGGGCCAAAAACATTCAGTACTTC.

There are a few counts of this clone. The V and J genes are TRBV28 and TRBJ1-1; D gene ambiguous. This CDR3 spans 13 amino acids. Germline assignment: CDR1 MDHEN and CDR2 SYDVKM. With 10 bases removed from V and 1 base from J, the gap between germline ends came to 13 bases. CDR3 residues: CAINSPPNTEAFF. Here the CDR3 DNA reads TGTGCCATCAACTCCCCGCCGAACACTGAAGCTTTCTTT.

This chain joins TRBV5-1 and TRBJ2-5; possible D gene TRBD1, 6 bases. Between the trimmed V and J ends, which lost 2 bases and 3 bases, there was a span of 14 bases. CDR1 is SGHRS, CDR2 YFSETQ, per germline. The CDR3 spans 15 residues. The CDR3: CASSFFRQEEETQYF. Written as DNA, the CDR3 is TGCGCCAGCAGCTTTTTCAGACAGGAGGAAGAGACCCAGTACTTC.

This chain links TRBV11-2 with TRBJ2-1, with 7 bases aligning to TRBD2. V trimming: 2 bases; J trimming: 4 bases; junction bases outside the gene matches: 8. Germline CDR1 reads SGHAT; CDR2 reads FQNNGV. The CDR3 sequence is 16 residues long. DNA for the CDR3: TGTGCCAGCAGCTTACTACGGCGGGGGAGATACAATGAGCAGTTCTTC. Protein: CASSLLRRGRYNEQFF.

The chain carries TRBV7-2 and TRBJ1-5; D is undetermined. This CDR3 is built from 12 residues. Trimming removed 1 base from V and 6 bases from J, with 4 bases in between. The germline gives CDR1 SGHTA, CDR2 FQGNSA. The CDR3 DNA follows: TGTGCCAGCAGCTTAGGGTTTCAGCCCCAGCATTTT. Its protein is CASSLGFQPQHF. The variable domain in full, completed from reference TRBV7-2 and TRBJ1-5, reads GAGVSQSPSNKVTEKGKDVELRCDPISGHTALYWYRQSLGQGLEFLIYFQGNSAPDKSGLPSDRFSAERTGGSVSTLTIQRTQQEDSAVYLCASSLGFQPQHFGDGTRLSIL.

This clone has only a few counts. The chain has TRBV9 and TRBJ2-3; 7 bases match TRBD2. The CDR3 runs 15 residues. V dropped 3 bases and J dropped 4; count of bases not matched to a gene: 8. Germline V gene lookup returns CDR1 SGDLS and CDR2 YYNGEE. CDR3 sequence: CASSGRLATADTQYF. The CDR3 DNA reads TGTGCCAGCAGCGGAAGACTAGCAACGGCAGATACGCAGTATTTT.

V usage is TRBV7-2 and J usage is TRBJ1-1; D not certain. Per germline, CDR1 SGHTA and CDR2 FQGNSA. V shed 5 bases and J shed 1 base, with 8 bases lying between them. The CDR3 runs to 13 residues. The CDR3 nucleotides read TGTGCCAGCAGCCTGAAGCGGAACACTGAAGCTTTCTTT. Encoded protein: CASSLKRNTEAFF.

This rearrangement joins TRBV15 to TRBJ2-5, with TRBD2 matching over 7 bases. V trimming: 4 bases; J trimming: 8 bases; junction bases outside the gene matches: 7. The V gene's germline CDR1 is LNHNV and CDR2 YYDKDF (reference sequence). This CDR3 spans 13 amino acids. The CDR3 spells CATSKEGGYTQYF. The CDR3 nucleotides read TGTGCCACCAGCAAAGAGGGAGGGTATACCCAGTACTTC.

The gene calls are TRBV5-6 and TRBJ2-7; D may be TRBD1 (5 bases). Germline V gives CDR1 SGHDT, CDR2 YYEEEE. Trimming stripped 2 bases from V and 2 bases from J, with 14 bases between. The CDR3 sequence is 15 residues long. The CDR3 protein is CASSFFFDSTYEQYF. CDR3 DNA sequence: TGTGCCAGCAGCTTCTTTTTCGACAGTACCTACGAGCAGTACTTC.

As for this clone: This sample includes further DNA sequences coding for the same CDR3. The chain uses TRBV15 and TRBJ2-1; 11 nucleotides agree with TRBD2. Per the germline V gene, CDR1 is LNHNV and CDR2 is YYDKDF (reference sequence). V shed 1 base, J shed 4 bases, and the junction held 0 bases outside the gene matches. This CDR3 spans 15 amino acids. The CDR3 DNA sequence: TGTGCCACCAGCAGAGGGACTAGCGGGTACAATGAGCAGTTCTTC. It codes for CATSRGTSGYNEQFF.

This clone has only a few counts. The DNA for the CDR3 is TGTGCCAGCAGTGAAGGGGGCGGCACAGATACGCAGTATTTT. It specifies CASSEGGGTDTQYF. V is TRBV6-1 and J is TRBJ2-3, with a tentative D call TRBD1 (5 bases). This CDR3 region has 14 residues. CDR1 MNHNS and CDR2 SASEGT come from the germline V gene. The ends were cut back, 1 base at V and 1 base at J, with 6 bases in the middle.

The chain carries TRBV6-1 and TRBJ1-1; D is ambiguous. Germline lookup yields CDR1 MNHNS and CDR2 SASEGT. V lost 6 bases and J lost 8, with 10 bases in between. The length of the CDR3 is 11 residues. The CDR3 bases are TGTGCCAGCAGGACGGGATGGGAAGCTTTCTTT. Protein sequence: CASRTGWEAFF.

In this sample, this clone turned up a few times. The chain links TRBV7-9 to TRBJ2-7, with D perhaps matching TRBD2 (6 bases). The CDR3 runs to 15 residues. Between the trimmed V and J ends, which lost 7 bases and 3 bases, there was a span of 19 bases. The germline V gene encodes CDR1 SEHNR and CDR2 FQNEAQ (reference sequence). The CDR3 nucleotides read TGTGCCAGCACCCAGGGCGGCGCGGGATTCTACGAGCAGTACGTC. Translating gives CASTQGGAGFYEQYV.

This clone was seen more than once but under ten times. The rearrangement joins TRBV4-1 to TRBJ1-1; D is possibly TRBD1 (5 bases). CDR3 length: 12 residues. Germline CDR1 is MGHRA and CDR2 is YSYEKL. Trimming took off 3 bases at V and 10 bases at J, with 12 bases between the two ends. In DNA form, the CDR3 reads TGCGCCAGCAGCCATAAACAGGCGGGAGCTTTCTTT. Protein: CASSHKQAGAFF.

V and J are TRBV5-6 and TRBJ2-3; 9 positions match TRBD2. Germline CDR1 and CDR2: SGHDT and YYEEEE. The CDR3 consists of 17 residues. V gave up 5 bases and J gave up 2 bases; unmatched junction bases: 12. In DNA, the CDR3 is TGTGCCAGCAGGGAGATTTGGGCTAGCGGGGTCACAGATACGCAGTATTTT. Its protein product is CASREIWASGVTDTQYF.

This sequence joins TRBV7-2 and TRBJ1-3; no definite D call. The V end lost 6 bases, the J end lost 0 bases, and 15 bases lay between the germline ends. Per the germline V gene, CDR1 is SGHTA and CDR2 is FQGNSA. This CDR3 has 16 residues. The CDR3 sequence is CASSHINPFSGNTIYF. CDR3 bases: TGTGCCAGCAGTCATATTAATCCATTCTCTGGAAACACCATATATTTT.

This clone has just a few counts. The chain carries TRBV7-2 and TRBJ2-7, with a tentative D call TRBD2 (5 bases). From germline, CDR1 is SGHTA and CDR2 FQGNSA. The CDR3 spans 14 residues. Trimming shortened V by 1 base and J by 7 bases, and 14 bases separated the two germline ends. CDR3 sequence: CASSLGLGGGEQYV. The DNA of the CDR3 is TGTGCCAGCAGCTTAGGTCTAGGAGGCGGGGAGCAGTACGTC.

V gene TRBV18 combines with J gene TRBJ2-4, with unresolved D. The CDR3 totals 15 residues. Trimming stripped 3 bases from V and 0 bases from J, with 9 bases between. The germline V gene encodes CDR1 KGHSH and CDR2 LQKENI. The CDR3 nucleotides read TGTGCCAGCTCACCTGACTTGTTAGCCAAAAACATTCAGTACTTC. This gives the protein CASSPDLLAKNIQYF.

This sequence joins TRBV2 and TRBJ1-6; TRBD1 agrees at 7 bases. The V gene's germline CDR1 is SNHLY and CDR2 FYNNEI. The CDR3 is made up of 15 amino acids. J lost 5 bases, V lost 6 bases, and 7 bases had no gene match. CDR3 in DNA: TGTGCCAGCAGAGTCGAACAGGGGAATAATTCACCCCTCCACTTT. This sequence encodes CASRVEQGNNSPLHF.

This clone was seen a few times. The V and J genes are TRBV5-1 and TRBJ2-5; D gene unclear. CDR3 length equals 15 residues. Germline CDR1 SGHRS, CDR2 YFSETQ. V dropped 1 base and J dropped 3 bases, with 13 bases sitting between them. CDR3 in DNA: TGCGCCAGCAGCTTGTTTACAGACCGCGAAGAGACCCAGTACTTC. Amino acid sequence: CASSLFTDREETQYF.

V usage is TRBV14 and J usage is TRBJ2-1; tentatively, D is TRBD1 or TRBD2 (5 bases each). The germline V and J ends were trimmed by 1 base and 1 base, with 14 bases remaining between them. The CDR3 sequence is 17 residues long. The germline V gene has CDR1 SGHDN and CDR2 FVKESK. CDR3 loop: CASSQVPGRRSYNEQFF. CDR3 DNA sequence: TGTGCCAGCAGCCAAGTACCAGGGAGAAGGTCCTACAATGAGCAGTTCTTC. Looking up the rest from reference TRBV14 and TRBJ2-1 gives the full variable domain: EAGVTQFPSHSVIEKGQTVTLRCDPISGHDNLYWYRRVMGKEIKFLLHFVKESKQDESGMPNNRFLAERTGGTYSTLKVQPAELEDSGVYFCASSQVPGRRSYNEQFFGPGTRLTVL.

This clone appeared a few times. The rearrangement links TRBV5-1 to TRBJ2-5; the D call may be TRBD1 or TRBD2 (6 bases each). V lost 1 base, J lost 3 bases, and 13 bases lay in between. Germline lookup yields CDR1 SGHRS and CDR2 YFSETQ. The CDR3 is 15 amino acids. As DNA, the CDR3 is TGCGCCAGCAGCTTGTTCCTCGGGGGCGAAGAGACCCAGTACTTC. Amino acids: CASSLFLGGEETQYF.

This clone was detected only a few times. The CDR3 DNA is TGTGCCAGCAGTTCGAAGACGACGAACACCGGGGAGCTGTTTTTT. Protein: CASSSKTTNTGELFF. This chain joins TRBV9 and TRBJ2-2; D remains ambiguous. CDR1 and CDR2 from the germline V gene are SGDLS and YYNGEE. The CDR3 length is 15 residues. V was shortened by 5 bases and J by 0 bases, with 11 bases between the two germline ends.

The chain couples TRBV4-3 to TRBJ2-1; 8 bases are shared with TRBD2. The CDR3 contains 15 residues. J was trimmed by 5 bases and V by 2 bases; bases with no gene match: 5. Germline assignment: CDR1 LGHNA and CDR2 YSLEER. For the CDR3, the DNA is TGCGCCAGCAGCCAACCCGGGGGGGGCAACAATGAGCAGTTCTTC. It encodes CASSQPGGGNNEQFF.

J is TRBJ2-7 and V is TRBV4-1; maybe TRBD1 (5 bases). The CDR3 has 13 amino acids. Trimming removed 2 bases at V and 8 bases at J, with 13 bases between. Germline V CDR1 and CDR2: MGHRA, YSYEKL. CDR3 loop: CASSQLPGHKQYV. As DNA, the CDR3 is TGCGCCAGCAGCCAATTACCAGGGCACAAGCAGTACGTC.

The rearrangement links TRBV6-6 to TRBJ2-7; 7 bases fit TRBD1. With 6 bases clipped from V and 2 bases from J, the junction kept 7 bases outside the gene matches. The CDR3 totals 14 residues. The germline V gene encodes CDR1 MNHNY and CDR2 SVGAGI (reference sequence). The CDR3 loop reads CASSRQGQTYEQYV. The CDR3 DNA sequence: TGTGCCAGCAGCCGACAGGGACAGACCTACGAGCAGTACGTC.

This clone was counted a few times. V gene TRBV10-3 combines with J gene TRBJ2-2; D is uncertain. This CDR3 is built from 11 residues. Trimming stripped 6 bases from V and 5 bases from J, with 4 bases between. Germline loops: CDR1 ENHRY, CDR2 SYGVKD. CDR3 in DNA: TGTGCCATCAGCAGGACCGGGGAGCTGTTTTTT. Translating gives CAISRTGELFF.

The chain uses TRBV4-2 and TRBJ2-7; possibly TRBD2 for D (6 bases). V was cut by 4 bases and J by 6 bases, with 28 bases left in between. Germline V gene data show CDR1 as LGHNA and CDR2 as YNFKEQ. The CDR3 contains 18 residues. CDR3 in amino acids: CASSRELVTGATPSEQYF. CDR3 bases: TGTGCCAGCAGCCGAGAACTTGTTACGGGAGCTACCCCTTCCGAGCAGTACTTC.

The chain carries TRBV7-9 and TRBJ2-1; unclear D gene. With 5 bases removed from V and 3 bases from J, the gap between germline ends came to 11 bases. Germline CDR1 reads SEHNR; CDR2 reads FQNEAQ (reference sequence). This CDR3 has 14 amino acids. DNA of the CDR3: TGTGCCAGCAGCCCCGGGCTGGTCTACAATGAGCAGTTCTTC. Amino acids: CASSPGLVYNEQFF. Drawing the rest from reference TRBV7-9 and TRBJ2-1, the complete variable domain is DTGVSQNPRHKITKRGQNVTFRCDPISEHNRLYWYRQTLGQGPEFLTYFQNEAQLEKSRLLSDRFSAERPKGSFSTLEIQRTEQGDSAMYLCASSPGLVYNEQFFGPGTRLTVL.